This entry lists 26 T cell receptor beta chains sequenced from one sample in a study of cytomegalovirus exposure and HLA in healthy donors. The PCR had 60 Vbeta and 13 Jbeta primers. Some clones are missing from TCRdb's copy, which holds only in-frame ones; the method was immunoSEQ multiplex PCR. The repertoire holds around 100,000 clones, with approximately 70% as singletons. Sequencing was performed on PBMCs. These receptors all come from a man aged 25-40 years in good health and CMV-seropositive.

The chain uses TRBV10-1 and TRBJ1-5, with D perhaps matching TRBD1 (5 bases). This CDR3 comprises 14 residues. Trimming took 10 bases from V and 3 from J, leaving 16 bases between them. The V gene's germline CDR1 is WNHNN and CDR2 SYGVQD (reference sequence). CDR3 nucleotides: TGCGCCATAACCACCGACAGCTACAATCAGCCCCAGCATTTT. Its protein product is CAITTDSYNQPQHF.

This clone was found a few times. The chain joins TRBV1 to TRBJ2-7; the table names TRBD2, a call not compared with the DNA. TRBV1 is a recognized pseudogene. The CDR3 is 20 amino acids. The CDR3 DNA follows: TGCACCAGCAGCCAAGTCCCTATGGTAGCGGGAGAAACTTTGTCCTACGAGCAGTACGTC. This translates into CTSSQVPMVAGETLSYEQYV.

The chain recombines TRBV7-6 with TRBJ2-1; D perhaps matches TRBD2 (5 bases). This CDR3 spans 14 amino acids. Trimming took off 1 base at V and 7 bases at J, with 11 bases between the two ends. Germline loops: CDR1 SGHVS, CDR2 FNYEAQ. CDR3 residues: CASSLDSVRNEQFF. CDR3 nucleotides: TGTGCCAGCAGCTTAGATAGCGTGAGGAATGAGCAGTTCTTC.

The chain is built from TRBV7-2 and TRBJ2-3; TRBD2 matches 8 bases. The CDR3 consists of 19 residues. CDR1 is SGHTA, CDR2 FQGNSA, per germline. V trimming: 5 bases; J trimming: 2 bases; junction bases outside the gene matches: 18. CDR3 coding DNA: TGTGCCAGCAGCCCCGCCCAAACGAGGGCGGGAGGAGCCACAGATACGCAGTATTTT. Its translation is CASSPAQTRAGGATDTQYF.

The V and J genes are TRBV9 and TRBJ2-7; maybe TRBD2 (6 bases). Germline assignment: CDR1 SGDLS and CDR2 YYNGEE. The V end was cut by 3 bases, the J end by 0 bases, with 16 bases between. The CDR3 length is 16 residues. CDR3 nucleotide sequence: TGTGCCAGCAGCGCCTCCGGGACTCAACCCTCCTACGAGCAGTACTTC. Translation: CASSASGTQPSYEQYF.

This clone was found a few times. The V and J genes are TRBV10-3 and TRBJ2-3, with a weak D call TRBD2 (6 bases). This CDR3 comprises 16 residues. Germline CDR1 is ENHRY and CDR2 is SYGVKD. The V end was cut by 0 bases, the J end by 4 bases, with 14 bases between. CDR3 sequence (DNA): TGTGCCATCAGTGAGTCAGGCGGGGATCTGTCAGATACGCAGTATTTT. Its translation is CAISESGGDLSDTQYF.

The chain is built from TRBV2 and TRBJ2-7, with 13 bases lining up with TRBD2. CDR3 size: 17 residues. V was clipped by 8 bases and J by 5 bases; unmatched bases: 15. Germline loops: CDR1 SNHLY, CDR2 FYNNEI. The CDR3, as DNA: TGTGCCAGCGGCCAAAATCGACTAGCGGGGGGTAGGAACGAGCAGTACTTC. This sequence encodes CASGQNRLAGGRNEQYF.

The sample holds a few counts of this clone. The chain couples TRBV11-2 to TRBJ2-1; 11 nucleotides match TRBD2. The CDR3 is 14 amino acids. Per the germline V gene, CDR1 is SGHAT and CDR2 is FQNNGV. Trimming cost V 5 bases and J 9 bases; bases outside gene matches: 6. The CDR3 DNA reads as TGTGCCAGCAGCGGCGGGACTAGCGGAATTGAGCAGTTCTTC. Translating it yields CASSGGTSGIEQFF. Supplemented by reference TRBV11-2 and TRBJ2-1, the full variable domain reads EAGVAQSPRYKIIEKRQSVAFWCNPISGHATLYWYQQILGQGPKLLIQFQNNGVVDDSQLPKDRFSAERLKGVDSTLKIQPAKLEDSAVYLCASSGGTSGIEQFFGPGTRLTVL.

The chain is built from TRBV7-8 and TRBJ2-1; no reliable D call. Trimming left V 1 base short and J 9 bases short, with 10 bases between. Germline V gives CDR1 SGHVS, CDR2 FQNEAQ. The CDR3 length is 13 residues. CDR3 protein: CASSLDPSGEQFF. The CDR3 region has the DNA TGTGCCAGCAGCTTAGACCCCTCCGGTGAGCAGTTCTTC.

This sequence joins TRBV27 and TRBJ2-1; D is perhaps TRBD2 (5 bases). The V end lost 5 bases, the J end lost 12 bases, and 17 bases lay between the germline ends. The CDR3 contains 13 residues. CDR1 is MNHEY, CDR2 SMNVEV, per germline (reference sequence). CDR3 DNA: TGTGCCAGCAGTCCGAGACAACTAGGATGGCAGTTCTTC. Protein sequence: CASSPRQLGWQFF.

The chain combines TRBV7-3 with TRBJ2-2; 12 bases map to TRBD2. The CDR3 totals 14 residues. The ends lost 5 bases at V and 6 bases at J; junction bases unmatched: 1. Looked up from germline, CDR1 is SGHTA and CDR2 is FQGTGA. The DNA of the CDR3 is TGTGCCAGCAGCCTAGCGGGGGGGCCCGGGGAGCTGTTTTTT. The encoded protein is CASSLAGGPGELFF. The full variable domain, rest sourced from reference TRBV7-3 and TRBJ2-2, is GAGVSQTPSNKVTEKGKYVELRCDPISGHTALYWYRQSLGQGPEFLIYFQGTGAADDSGLPNDRFFAVRPEGSVSTLKIQRTERGDSAVYLCASSLAGGPGELFFGEGSRLTVL.

This chain links TRBV19 with TRBJ1-4, with D possibly being TRBD1 (5 bases). The length of the CDR3 is 15 residues. CDR1 is LNHDA, CDR2 SQIVND, per germline (reference sequence). Trimming removed 4 bases from V and 8 bases from J, with 17 bases in between. The CDR3 reads CASSTGGTGREKLFF. For the CDR3, the DNA is TGTGCCAGTAGTACCGGGGGAACAGGTCGGGAAAAACTGTTTTTT.

This clone was counted only a few times. The chain uses TRBV5-1 and TRBJ1-4; 8 bases align to TRBD1. The CDR3 spans 14 residues. The J segment lost 8 bases and the V segment lost 0 bases, leaving 3 bases of the junction unmatched. CDR1 is SGHRS, CDR2 YFSETQ, per germline. The CDR3 coding sequence is TGCGCCAGCAGCTTGGGGACAGGGTCGGAAAAACTGTTTTTT. This encodes CASSLGTGSEKLFF. The full variable domain, rest sourced from reference TRBV5-1 and TRBJ1-4, is KAGVTQTPRYLIKTRGQQVTLSCSPISGHRSVSWYQQTPGQGLQFLFEYFSETQRNKGNFPGRFSGRQFSNSRSEMNVSTLELGDSALYLCASSLGTGSEKLFFGSGTQLSVL.

This clone was seen a handful of times. The chain combines TRBV10-3 with TRBJ2-1; tentatively, D is TRBD1 (6 bases). CDR1 and CDR2 from the germline V gene are ENHRY and SYGVKD. The CDR3 covers 14 residues. V was pared by 3 bases and J by 7 bases, with 13 bases between. The CDR3 sequence: CAISDGTRGNEQFF. The CDR3 DNA reads as TGTGCCATCAGTGATGGGACAAGGGGGAATGAGCAGTTCTTC.

The V gene is TRBV5-1, the J gene TRBJ2-7, with a tentative D call TRBD1 (6 bases). The germline V gene has CDR1 SGHRS and CDR2 YFSETQ. There are 16 residues in the CDR3. The ends were cut back, 2 bases at V and 0 bases at J, with 15 bases in the middle. The CDR3: CASSLEGVGVSYEQYF. The DNA of the CDR3 is TGCGCCAGCAGCTTAGAGGGGGTGGGGGTCTCCTACGAGCAGTACTTC.

The genes are TRBV2 and TRBJ1-3; no clear D gene. Germline CDR1 is SNHLY and CDR2 is FYNNEI. V lost 6 bases to trimming and J lost 0 bases, with 12 bases between them. The CDR3 consists of 15 residues. CDR3 protein: CASRPGGSSGNTIYF. The CDR3 coding sequence is TGTGCCAGCAGGCCGGGAGGGAGCTCTGGAAACACCATATATTTT. The variable domain in full, with the rest retrieved from reference TRBV2 and TRBJ1-3, is EPEVTQTPSHQVTQMGQEVILRCVPISNHLYFYWYRQILGQKVEFLVSFYNNEISEKSEIFDDQFSVERPDGSNFTLKIRSTKLEDSAMYFCASRPGGSSGNTIYFGEGSWLTVV.

J is TRBJ2-7 and V is TRBV4-3, with 7 nucleotides matching TRBD2. Per the germline V gene, CDR1 is LGHNA and CDR2 is YSLEER. CDR3 length: 17 residues. Trimming at V came to 8 bases and at J to 0 bases, leaving 16 bases not matched to a gene. The CDR3 protein is CASWQDAGTTDSYEQYV. The CDR3 coding sequence is TGCGCCAGCTGGCAGGACGCCGGGACTACGGACTCCTACGAGCAGTACGTC.

The V and J genes are TRBV28 and TRBJ1-2; 7 bases match TRBD1. The V and J ends lost 7 bases and 6 bases, in that order; junction bases with no gene match: 11. The germline CDR1 and CDR2 sequences are MDHEN and SYDVKM. This CDR3 has 14 amino acids. The CDR3 DNA is TGTGCCAGCACCAGGAACAGGGGACGTGATGGCTACACCTTC. Its protein product is CASTRNRGRDGYTF.

The chain combines TRBV7-2 with TRBJ1-1; D is unclear. V dropped 5 bases and J dropped 4 bases, with 20 bases sitting between them. The CDR3 length is 16 residues. The V gene's germline CDR1 is SGHTA and CDR2 FQGNSA. CDR3 sequence: CASSLTIHREGTEAFF. Here the CDR3 DNA reads TGTGCCAGCAGCCTTACCATTCACCGGGAGGGCACTGAAGCTTTCTTT.

The gene calls are TRBV27 and TRBJ1-2; 9 bases fit TRBD1. The CDR3 covers 16 residues. V lost 4 bases, J lost 5 bases, and 11 bases stayed unmatched. The germline CDR1 and CDR2 sequences are MNHEY and SMNVEV (reference sequence). The CDR3 reads CASSSTPVTGGYGYTF. In nucleotides, the CDR3 is TGTGCCAGCAGTTCTACCCCTGTGACAGGGGGGTATGGCTACACCTTC.

The rearrangement uses TRBV18 and TRBJ1-2; tentative D call: TRBD1 (5 bases). Trimming took 3 bases from V and 4 from J, leaving 12 bases between them. Germline assignment: CDR1 KGHSH and CDR2 LQKENI. The CDR3 has 14 residues. CDR3 residues: CASSPDGTGYGYTF. DNA for the CDR3: TGTGCCAGCTCACCGGACGGGACTGGCTATGGCTACACCTTC. Full variable domain (outside the CDR3, taken from reference TRBV18 and TRBJ1-2): NAGVMQNPRHLVRRRGQEARLRCSPMKGHSHVYWYRQLPEEGLKFMVYLQKENIIDESGMPKERFSAEFPKEGPSILRIQQVVRGDSAAYFCASSPDGTGYGYTFGSGTRLTVV.

This chain uses TRBV15 with TRBJ1-3; D not certain. This CDR3 contains 17 residues. V was clipped by 0 bases and J by 0 bases, with 12 bases between them. Germline CDR1 is LNHNV and CDR2 is YYDKDF (reference sequence). CDR3 amino acids: CATSRENGELSGNTIYF. CDR3 in DNA: TGTGCCACCAGCAGAGAGAACGGGGAGCTCTCTGGAAACACCATATATTTT.

About this clone: The conserved closing phenylalanine or tryptophan is absent in this CDR3, likely reflecting a read error. The DNA is omitted, as the CDR3 cannot be located on it reliably, and the CDR3 follows TCRdb's listing. This chain uses TRBV7-8 with TRBJ1-1; the table assigns TRBD1, which was not confirmed against the DNA. Germline CDR1 SGHVS, CDR2 FQNEAQ. The CDR3 extends over 8 residues, inclusive of both ends. CDR3 in amino acids: CASSSLDI.

V is TRBV9 and J is TRBJ1-3; no reliable D call. The CDR3 contains 14 residues. The V end was cut by 3 bases, the J end by 0 bases, with 7 bases between. Looked up from germline, CDR1 is SGDLS and CDR2 is YYNGEE. CDR3 bases: TGTGCCAGCAGCGGAGCCGGCTCTGGAAACACCATATATTTT. It translates to CASSGAGSGNTIYF.

The rearrangement links TRBV9 to TRBJ1-2; TRBD1 aligns across 7 bases. Germline values: CDR1 SGDLS, CDR2 YYNGEE. Trimming cost V 0 bases and J 7 bases; bases outside gene matches: 6. The CDR3 spans 14 residues. CDR3 nucleotides: TGTGCCAGCAGCGTAGATACAGGGGACTCTGGCTACACCTTC. It translates to CASSVDTGDSGYTF.

This clone was detected only a few times. V and J are TRBV5-1 and TRBJ1-2; D is possibly TRBD1 (6 bases). Germline-derived CDR1 and CDR2 are SGHRS and YFSETQ. Trimming removed 6 bases at V and 3 bases at J, with 15 bases between. The CDR3 spans 14 residues. CDR3 bases: TGCGCCAGCACGCCTAGGGGGGGGTACTATGGCTACACCTTC. It translates to CASTPRGGYYGYTF. The full variable domain, completed using reference TRBV5-1 and TRBJ1-2, is KAGVTQTPRYLIKTRGQQVTLSCSPISGHRSVSWYQQTPGQGLQFLFEYFSETQRNKGNFPGRFSGRQFSNSRSEMNVSTLELGDSALYLCASTPRGGYYGYTFGSGTRLTVV.